The 30 T cell receptor beta chains below all came from one sample that was sequenced in a study of cytomegalovirus exposure and HLA in healthy donors. The PCR made use of 60 Vbeta and 13 Jbeta primers. Some clones are missing from TCRdb's copy, which holds only in-frame ones; the method was immunoSEQ multiplex PCR. The sample lists 140,000 or so clones; around 65% were seen once. Sequenced material: PBMCs. These receptors originate from a woman aged 55 to 70 in good health and CMV-seronegative.

This clone was detected a few times. J is TRBJ2-7 and V is TRBV11-3; 7 nucleotides match TRBD1. Germline CDR1 SGHNT, CDR2 YENEEA. The CDR3 spans 14 residues. V shed 3 bases, J shed 6 bases, and the junction held 8 bases outside the gene matches. CDR3 DNA sequence: TGTGCCAGCAGCTTGAGAGTAGCAGGGGGCGAGCAGTACTTC. Translated: CASSLRVAGGEQYF.

DNA for the CDR3: TGTGCCAGCAGCTTGGTTAGCGGGAGCTTCTCCGGGGAGCTGTTTTTT. This sequence encodes CASSLVSGSFSGELFF. V gene TRBV5-5 combines with J gene TRBJ2-2; 9 positions match TRBD2. The J segment lost 6 bases and the V segment lost 0 bases, leaving 6 bases of the junction unmatched. The CDR3 spans 16 residues. Germline V CDR1 and CDR2: SGHKS, YYEKEE (reference sequence).

V gene TRBV9 combines with J gene TRBJ2-7; 11 nucleotides line up with TRBD2. Germline V CDR1 and CDR2: SGDLS, YYNGEE. CDR3 size: 14 residues. The junction had 6 bases not matched to a gene; V was cut back by 4 bases and J by 6 bases. This chain's CDR3 is CASSTLAGASEQYF. DNA of the CDR3: TGTGCCAGCAGCACACTAGCGGGGGCCTCCGAGCAGTACTTC.

The chain has TRBV5-1 and TRBJ1-1; weak D call: TRBD1 (5 bases). The CDR3 is made up of 15 amino acids. Germline values: CDR1 SGHRS, CDR2 YFSETQ. V lost 1 base and J lost 1, with 11 bases in between. The CDR3 here is CASSLPQGQNTEAFF. The DNA of the CDR3 is TGCGCCAGCAGCTTGCCCCAGGGCCAGAACACTGAAGCTTTCTTT.

The rearrangement links TRBV19 to TRBJ1-1, with a tentative D call TRBD1 (6 bases). The germline CDR1 and CDR2 sequences are LNHDA and SQIVND (reference sequence). This CDR3 region has 14 residues. Trimming shortened V by 6 bases and J by 0 bases, and 11 bases separated the two germline ends. The DNA for the CDR3 is TGTGCCAGTAGGGGACACGGATTGAACACTGAAGCTTTCTTT. This codes for CASRGHGLNTEAFF.

The CDR3 sequence is CASSALGTSVYNEQFF. The CDR3 DNA reads TGTGCCAGCAGCGCGCTCGGGACTAGCGTCTACAATGAGCAGTTCTTC. The chain links TRBV9 to TRBJ2-1, with 10 bases aligning to TRBD2. The CDR3 spans 16 residues. J lost 3 bases, V lost 3 bases, and 6 bases had no gene match. CDR1 is SGDLS, CDR2 YYNGEE, per germline. The full variable domain, with the rest looked up from reference TRBV9 and TRBJ2-1, is DSGVTQTPKHLITATGQRVTLRCSPRSGDLSVYWYQQSLDQGLQFLIQYYNGEERAKGNILERFSAQQFPDLHSELNLSSLELGDSALYFCASSALGTSVYNEQFFGPGTRLTVL.

J is TRBJ2-2 and V is TRBV6-6; 11 bases agree with TRBD2. CDR3 size: 14 residues. The V gene end was trimmed by 6 bases and the J gene end by 5 bases; junction bases not matched to a gene: 2. The germline CDR1 and CDR2 sequences are MNHNY and SVGAGI (reference sequence). CDR3 in amino acids: CASRLAGVTGELFF. The CDR3 DNA reads as TGTGCCAGCAGACTAGCGGGGGTTACCGGGGAGCTGTTTTTT.

The rearrangement uses TRBV9 and TRBJ2-7; 10 positions match TRBD2. CDR3 length: 15 residues. V trimming: 2 bases; J trimming: 3 bases; junction bases outside the gene matches: 5. CDR1 is SGDLS and CDR2 is YYNGEE in the germline V gene. This CDR3 reads CASSVAGTSDYEQYF. The CDR3 DNA is TGTGCCAGCAGCGTCGCCGGGACTAGCGACTACGAGCAGTACTTC.

This clone was seen only a few times. The rearrangement uses TRBV6-5 and TRBJ2-7; 8 bases line up with TRBD1. Looked up from germline, CDR1 is MNHEY and CDR2 is SVGAGI. Germline trimming cut 6 bases from V and 5 bases from J; bases unmatched to any gene: 6. The CDR3 has 13 amino acids. CDR3 nucleotides: TGTGCCAGCAGGCCCAGGGGGCGAAACGAGCAGTACTTC. Translated: CASRPRGRNEQYF.

The V call is TRBV6-6, the J call TRBJ1-6; no clear D. The CDR3 length is 13 residues. The V gene's germline CDR1 is MNHNY and CDR2 SVGAGI (reference sequence). V shed 2 bases and J shed 8 bases, with 7 bases lying between them. CDR3 sequence (DNA): TGTGCCAGCAGTTACCCCCGGGATTCACCCCTCCACTTT. Residues: CASSYPRDSPLHF.

The chain recombines TRBV4-2 with TRBJ2-3, with TRBD2 matching 12 bases. With 4 bases clipped from V and 5 bases from J, the junction kept 4 bases outside the gene matches. Germline V lookup: CDR1 LGHNA, CDR2 YNFKEQ. The CDR3 has 15 amino acids. In DNA, the CDR3 is TGTGCCAGCAGCCCCAGACTAGCGGGAGAAGATACGCAGTATTTT. Protein: CASSPRLAGEDTQYF.

The chain recombines TRBV28 with TRBJ2-7, with a tentative D call TRBD1 (6 bases). V was pared by 6 bases and J by 4 bases, with 19 bases between. Germline CDR1 and CDR2: MDHEN and SYDVKM. The CDR3 spans 15 residues. The CDR3 reads CASRPQGRWGYEQYF. The CDR3 DNA follows: TGTGCCAGCAGGCCTCAGGGGCGGTGGGGGTACGAGCAGTACTTC. Variable domain in full (rest from reference TRBV28 and TRBJ2-7): DVKVTQSSRYLVKRTGEKVFLECVQDMDHENMFWYRQDPGLGLRLIYFSYDVKMKEKGDIPEGYSVSREKKERFSLILESASTNQTSMYLCASRPQGRWGYEQYFGPGTRLTVT.

CDR3 DNA: TGTGCCAGCAGCTTAAGGCGGCCTAGCGGCGGCGGGGGGACCCAGTACTTC. Its translation: CASSLRRPSGGGGTQYF. The chain has TRBV7-3 and TRBJ2-5, with TRBD2 matching over 7 bases. The V gene end was trimmed by 1 base and the J gene end by 7 bases; junction bases not matched to a gene: 15. Germline CDR1 and CDR2: SGHTA and FQGTGA. The CDR3 runs to 17 residues.

This clone was counted a single time. This sequence joins TRBV6-6 and TRBJ1-5, with TRBD1 matching 9 bases. J lost 6 bases, V lost 5 bases, and 5 bases had no gene match. Germline V lookup: CDR1 MNHNY, CDR2 SVGAGI (reference sequence). The length of the CDR3 is 14 residues. CDR3 loop: CASSQGTGIQPQHF. In DNA, the CDR3 is TGTGCCAGCAGTCAAGGGACAGGGATTCAGCCCCAGCATTTT.

The V and J genes are TRBV7-2 and TRBJ2-2; D is unclear. V dropped 1 base and J dropped 4 bases, with 10 bases sitting between them. The CDR3 loop spans 15 amino acids. CDR1 and CDR2 from the germline V gene are SGHTA and FQGNSA. CDR3 in DNA: TGTGCCAGCAGCTTAGAAGCCCGGAGCACCGGGGAGCTGTTTTTT. Translated: CASSLEARSTGELFF.

This clone was counted a few times. V and J are TRBV14 and TRBJ2-7, with TRBD2 identical over 7 bases. Germline V gene sequence: CDR1 SGHDN, CDR2 FVKESK. Trimming removed 8 bases from V and 0 bases from J; junction bases left unmatched: 7. The CDR3 runs 14 residues. The CDR3 loop is CASGFGGSSYEQYF. Here the CDR3 DNA reads TGTGCCAGCGGCTTCGGGGGGAGCTCCTACGAGCAGTACTTC. Based on the CDR3 plus reference TRBV14 and TRBJ2-7, the full variable domain is EAGVTQFPSHSVIEKGQTVTLRCDPISGHDNLYWYRRVMGKEIKFLLHFVKESKQDESGMPNNRFLAERTGGTYSTLKVQPAELEDSGVYFCASGFGGSSYEQYFGPGTRLTVT.

The rearrangement uses TRBV29-1 and TRBJ2-7; no clear D. Germline loops: CDR1 SQVTM, CDR2 ANQGSEA. Trimming took off 7 bases at V and 3 bases at J, with 19 bases between the two ends. This CDR3 is built from 14 residues. This CDR3 reads CSDKPGPYHYEQYF. The CDR3 DNA reads TGCAGCGATAAGCCGGGTCCCTACCACTACGAGCAGTACTTC.

This chain uses TRBV19 with TRBJ2-7; tentative D call: TRBD2 (5 bases). The CDR3 contains 13 residues. The V gene lost 3 bases and the J gene lost 4 bases, with 10 bases spanning the gap. Germline loops: CDR1 LNHDA, CDR2 SQIVND (reference sequence). In DNA form, the CDR3 reads TGTGCCAGTAGTATGCGACGGGATTACGAGCAGTACTTC. As protein: CASSMRRDYEQYF.

The chain couples TRBV4-3 to TRBJ2-3, with TRBD2 matching 8 bases. CDR3 length: 17 amino acids. V trimming: 1 base; J trimming: 4 bases; junction bases outside the gene matches: 10. CDR1 is LGHNA and CDR2 is YSLEER in the germline V gene. CDR3 loop: CASSQGSPGLESDTQYF. The CDR3 DNA follows: TGCGCCAGCAGCCAAGGGTCCCCGGGACTAGAGTCAGATACGCAGTATTTT.

Points on this clone: Other DNA sequences within the sample encode an identical CDR3. The chain uses TRBV5-1 and TRBJ2-7, with D possibly matching TRBD1 (6 bases). The germline V gene encodes CDR1 SGHRS and CDR2 YFSETQ. The CDR3 spans 14 residues. V was trimmed by 4 bases and J by 2 bases, leaving 13 bases between them. CDR3 sequence reads: CASSTGQPPYEQYF. For the CDR3, the DNA is TGCGCCAGCAGCACAGGACAGCCACCCTACGAGCAGTACTTC.

The CDR3 nucleotides are TGTGCCACCAGCAGTCAGAGGTTACCGGGACAGGGGAACCCAAATCAGCCCCAGCATTTT. Residues: CATSSQRLPGQGNPNQPQHF. The chain recombines TRBV15 with TRBJ1-5; 10 bases line up with TRBD1. The germline gives CDR1 LNHNV, CDR2 YYDKDF (reference sequence). The V gene end was trimmed by 3 bases and the J gene end by 4 bases; junction bases not matched to a gene: 18. The CDR3 covers 20 residues.

This clone was seen more than once but under ten times. V gene TRBV9 combines with J gene TRBJ2-7; the match to TRBD1 covers 11 bases. Germline CDR1 reads SGDLS; CDR2 reads YYNGEE. The CDR3 consists of 17 residues. The V and J ends lost 1 base and 3 bases, in that order; junction bases with no gene match: 9. DNA for the CDR3: TGTGCCAGCAGCGTAAGTTCCTCCGGGACAGGGGGCTACGAGCAGTACTTC. Its protein is CASSVSSSGTGGYEQYF.

The chain links TRBV5-1 to TRBJ1-1, with D possibly TRBD1 on 5 matching bases. CDR1 and CDR2 from the germline V gene are SGHRS and YFSETQ. Deletions cut 4 bases from V and 3 bases from J, with 13 bases between. This CDR3 region has 14 residues. CDR3 residues: CASSQERGYTEAFF. In DNA, the CDR3 is TGCGCCAGCAGCCAGGAAAGGGGTTACACTGAAGCTTTCTTT.

The chain joins TRBV19 to TRBJ1-3, with D perhaps matching TRBD1 (6 bases). The germline CDR1 and CDR2 sequences are LNHDA and SQIVND (reference sequence). This CDR3 has 16 amino acids. Trimming took off 5 bases at V and 2 bases at J, with 16 bases between the two ends. CDR3 region: CASSSNRASAGNTIYF. The CDR3 nucleotides read TGTGCCAGTAGTTCTAACAGGGCTTCGGCTGGAAACACCATATATTTT. Full variable domain (outside the CDR3, taken from reference TRBV19 and TRBJ1-3): DGGITQSPKYLFRKEGQNVTLSCEQNLNHDAMYWYRQDPGQGLRLIYYSQIVNDFQKGDIAEGYSVSREKKESFPLTVTSAQKNPTAFYLCASSSNRASAGNTIYFGEGSWLTVV.

This clone occurred a few times. The CDR3 sequence: CASSLRFSGGTDTQYF. In DNA form, the CDR3 reads TGTGCCAGCAGCTTAAGATTTAGCGGGGGGACAGATACGCAGTATTTT. The rearrangement links TRBV13 to TRBJ2-3; the match to TRBD2 covers 10 bases. Trimming removed 2 bases from V and 3 bases from J; junction bases left unmatched: 5. The length of the CDR3 is 16 residues. Germline assignment: CDR1 PRHDT and CDR2 FYEKMQ (reference sequence).

J is TRBJ2-3 and V is TRBV6-5, with 8 bases fitting TRBD2. This CDR3 has 14 amino acids. Germline V gives CDR1 MNHEY, CDR2 SVGAGI. Trimming took 6 bases from V and 2 from J; bases not matched to a gene: 4. The CDR3 protein is CASRVAGYTDTQYF. The CDR3 region has the DNA TGTGCCAGCAGGGTAGCGGGGTACACAGATACGCAGTATTTT.

The genes are TRBV27 and TRBJ2-7; TRBD2 aligns across 8 bases. This CDR3 has 17 amino acids. After removal of 7 bases from V and 5 bases from J, the junction contained 19 bases not matched to a gene. Germline CDR1 and CDR2: MNHEY and SMNVEV (reference sequence). CDR3 residues: CASTSLGRARGVDEQYF. CDR3 DNA sequence: TGTGCCAGCACCTCCCTCGGGAGGGCGCGAGGAGTAGACGAGCAGTACTTC.

This clone was counted a few times. The J gene is TRBJ2-6, the V gene TRBV7-3, with 9 bases identical to TRBD1. Germline CDR1 is SGHTA and CDR2 is FQGTGA. CDR3 length equals 16 residues. With 5 bases clipped from V and 2 bases from J, the junction kept 4 bases outside the gene matches. CDR3 protein: CASSTTGGAGANVLTF. Here the CDR3 DNA reads TGTGCCAGCAGCACCACAGGGGGCGCTGGGGCCAACGTCCTGACTTTC.

The V and J genes are TRBV9 and TRBJ2-1, with D unresolved. The V end lost 3 bases, the J end lost 4 bases, and 17 bases lay between the germline ends. The CDR3 spans 16 residues. Germline CDR1 is SGDLS and CDR2 is YYNGEE. CDR3 in amino acids: CASSATGSAYYNEQFF. The CDR3 region has the DNA TGTGCCAGCAGCGCGACCGGGTCGGCCTATTACAATGAGCAGTTCTTC.

The V call is TRBV29-1, the J call TRBJ2-7, with 10 nucleotides matching TRBD1. Germline lookup yields CDR1 SQVTM and CDR2 ANQGSEA. With V trimmed by 7 bases and J by 5 bases, 8 bases remained unmatched. CDR3 size: 13 residues. The CDR3 bases are TGCAGCGCTCTGGGACAGGGGAGAAACGAGCAGTACTTC. It specifies CSALGQGRNEQYF.